This entry describes one T cell receptor (beta chain). What it binds is unknown. Clones were sequenced by immunoSEQ multiplex PCR, and TCRdb holds only the in-frame ones, with some missing. This table has tens of thousands of clones, about 72% appearing once. The record originates from a study of T cell responses to AZD1222 COVID-19 vaccine. Study conclusions and caveats: Reports say nearly half of spike-specific TCRs go after unmutated variant regions. CD4 TCRs linked to vaccination spanned spike, dominating at 160-218 and 743-854.

In germline, CDR1 is SGHAT, CDR2 FQNNGV. The CDR3 is made up of 14 amino acids. Trimming pared 4 bases from V and 4 bases from J, leaving 13 bases between. This clonotype originated in an adult in good health. The rearrangement links TRBV11-2 to TRBJ1-2; D is possibly TRBD1 (6 bases). The material was peripheral blood, obtained on day 0 of AZD1222 vaccination. This CDR3 reads CASSYDLTGYGYTF. In nucleotides, the CDR3 is TGTGCCAGCAGCTACGACCTGACAGGCTATGGCTACACCTTC.